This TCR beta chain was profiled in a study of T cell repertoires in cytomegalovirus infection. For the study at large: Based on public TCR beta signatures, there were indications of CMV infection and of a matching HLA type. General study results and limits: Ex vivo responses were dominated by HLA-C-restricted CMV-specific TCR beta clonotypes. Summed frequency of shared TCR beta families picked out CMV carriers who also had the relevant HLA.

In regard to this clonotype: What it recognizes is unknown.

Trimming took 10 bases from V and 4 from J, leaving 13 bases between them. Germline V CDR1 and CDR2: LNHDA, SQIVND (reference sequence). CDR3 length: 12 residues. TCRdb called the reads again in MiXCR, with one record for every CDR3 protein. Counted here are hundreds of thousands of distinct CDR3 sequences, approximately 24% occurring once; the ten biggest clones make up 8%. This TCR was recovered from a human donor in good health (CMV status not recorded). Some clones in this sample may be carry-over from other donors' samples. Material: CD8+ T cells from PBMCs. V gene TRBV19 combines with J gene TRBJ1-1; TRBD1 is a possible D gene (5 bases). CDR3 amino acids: CAIRGAGTEAFF. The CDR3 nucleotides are TGTGCCATACGAGGGGCCGGCACTGAAGCTTTCTTT.